This paragraph covers one TCR beta chain sequence. The antigen is undetermined. The junction had 4 bases not matched to a gene; V was cut back by 1 base and J by 0 bases. Germline lookup yields CDR1 KGHDR and CDR2 SFDVKD. This CDR3 spans 16 amino acids. Indicated time point: pre-sensitization, week 0. Treatment reported: therapeutic diphenylcyclopropenone sensitization with weekly scalp DPC. The study used a library that attached unique molecular identifiers to individual cDNA molecules. TCRdb itself ran the RACE reads through MiXCR, one entry per CDR3 protein. The sample has 180,000 or so distinct CDR3 sequences, almost 30% seen once. These data originate in a study of human T cells and chemical hapten exposure. Study-wide background: Per-sample variation in TCR yield stemmed mainly from small pooled library volume differences.

General observations from the study: Expanded TCR counts at PT1 went up together with patch test score, a positive correlation.

The chain recombines TRBV24-1 with TRBJ2-5, with 7 bases that match TRBD1. The source was whole blood, collected in connection with sensitization to the hapten diphenylcyclopropenone (DPC). The TCR comes from a woman aged 25 to 45 with alopecia areata. Some clones in this sample may be carry-over from other donors' samples. The chain's CDR3 is CATSDLGGSNQETQYF. DNA of the CDR3: TGTGCCACCAGTGATTTAGGGGGCTCAAACCAAGAGACCCAGTACTTC.